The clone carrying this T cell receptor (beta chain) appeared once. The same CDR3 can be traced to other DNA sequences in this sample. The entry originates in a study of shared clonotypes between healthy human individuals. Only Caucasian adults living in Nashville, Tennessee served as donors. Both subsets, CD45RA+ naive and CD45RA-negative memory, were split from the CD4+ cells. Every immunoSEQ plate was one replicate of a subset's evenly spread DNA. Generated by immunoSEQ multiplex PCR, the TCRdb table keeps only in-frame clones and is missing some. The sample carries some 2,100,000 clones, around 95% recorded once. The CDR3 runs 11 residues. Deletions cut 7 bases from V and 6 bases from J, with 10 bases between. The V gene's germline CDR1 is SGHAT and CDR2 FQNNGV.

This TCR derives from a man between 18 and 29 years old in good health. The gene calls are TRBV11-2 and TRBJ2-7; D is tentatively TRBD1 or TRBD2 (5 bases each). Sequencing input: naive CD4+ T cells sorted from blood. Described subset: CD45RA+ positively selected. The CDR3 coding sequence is TGTGCCAGCACCCCGGGGCGCGAGCAGTACTTC. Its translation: CASTPGREQYF. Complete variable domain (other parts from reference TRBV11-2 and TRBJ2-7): EAGVAQSPRYKIIEKRQSVAFWCNPISGHATLYWYQQILGQGPKLLIQFQNNGVVDDSQLPKDRFSAERLKGVDSTLKIQPAKLEDSAVYLCASTPGREQYFGPGTRLTVT.